The rows below give T cell receptor beta chains drawn from one sample of a study of PD-1 blockade in classical Hodgkin lymphoma. Some clones are missing from TCRdb's copy, which holds only in-frame ones; the method was immunoSEQ multiplex PCR. The sample consists of 17,000 or so clones, around four fifths of them appearing once. The sequencing used peripheral blood mononuclear cells (PBMCs), collected before the fourth cycle of nivolumab. The receptors derive from a human donor with classical Hodgkin lymphoma. The CDR3 runs from the conserved cysteine through the conserved F or W. D genes are given only for firm matches. Part of the rows lack a size; the others show once, few, many or a class for expanded clones.

TRBV6-1	.	.	TRBJ2-2	TGTGCCAGCAGTCCCGTGACACCGAACACCGGGGAGCTGTTTTTT	CASSPVTPNTGELFF
TRBV10-1	TRBD1	once	TRBJ2-7	TGCGCCAGCAGAGGGACAGCCAGCTCCTACGAGCAGTACTTC	CASRGTASSYEQYF
TRBV7-9	TRBD2	.	TRBJ2-5	TGTGCCAGCAGCTTAGTGGCGGGGGGCCAAGAGACCCAGTACTTC	CASSLVAGGQETQYF
TRBV9	.	once	TRBJ1-4	TGTGCCAGCAGCGCGTCGACAGGTGGGGAAAAACTGTTTTTT	CASSASTGGEKLFF
TRBV5-1	.	few	TRBJ1-3	TGCGCCAGCAGCTTGGCCGGGGGAGCTGGAAACACCATATATTTT	CASSLAGGAGNTIYF
TRBV5-1	.	.	TRBJ1-1	TGCGCCAGCAGCTTGCAGGGGCTCAAGGGCACTGAAGCTTTCTTT	CASSLQGLKGTEAFF
TRBV18	.	.	TRBJ2-1	TGTGCCAACTCGGTGGAACCCGCAAGCTCCTACAATGAGCAGTTCTTC	CANSVEPASSYNEQFF
TRBV4-3	.	.	TRBJ1-1	TGCGCCAGCAGCCCCCAGGGAACTATGAACACTGAAGCTTTCTTT	CASSPQGTMNTEAFF
TRBV14	.	.	TRBJ1-6	TGTGCCAGCAGCCAAGACGGGGGGCTCGGCTCACCCCTCCACTTT	CASSQDGGLGSPLHF
TRBV6-5	.	large	TRBJ1-2	TGTGCCAGCAGTACCCAAACCGGGACCATCTATGGCTACACCTTC	CASSTQTGTIYGYTF
TRBV10-1	TRBD1	.	TRBJ2-7	TGCGCCAGCAGTGTTGGGTTACAGGGGGTCTACGAGCAGTACTTC	CASSVGLQGVYEQYF
TRBV7-9	TRBD1	few	TRBJ1-1	TGTGCCAGCAGCCAGGGACAGGCGAACACTGAAGCTTTCTTT	CASSQGQANTEAFF
TRBV6-6	.	.	TRBJ1-2	TGTGCCAGCAGTTACCGAGGGGCCAAGGGTGGCTACACCTTC	CASSYRGAKGGYTF
TRBV14	TRBD2	.	TRBJ2-5	TGTGCCAGCAGCCGGCTAGCGGGGGGGCGAGCGGTCCAGTACTTC	CASSRLAGGRAVQYF
TRBV2	TRBD1	once	TRBJ2-2	TGTGCCTCCGGCCCCAGGACAGGAGTAACCGGGGAGCTGTTTTTT	CASGPRTGVTGELFF
TRBV7-9	.	.	TRBJ2-5	TGTGCCAGCAGCTTAGATAGGTTGTACCAAGAGACCCAGTACTTC	CASSLDRLYQETQYF
TRBV5-1	.	.	TRBJ2-7	TGCGCCAGCAGCTTACACAACAACGAGCAGTACTTC	CASSLHNNEQYF
TRBV6-6	TRBD1	.	TRBJ2-3	TGTGCCAGCAGTACAGGGACAGGGGGAAGGGATACGCAGTATTTT	CASSTGTGGRDTQYF
TRBV5-1	.	.	TRBJ1-2	TGCGCCAGCAGCTTGGGGGGGTCGGCGTACACCTTC	CASSLGGSAYTF
TRBV7-9	TRBD1	.	TRBJ1-2	TGTGCCAGCAGCCTCGGGACAGGCGGCGGCTACACCTTC	CASSLGTGGGYTF
TRBV5-5	.	few	TRBJ2-5	TGTGCCAGCACCACTTGGGGGGCCGATGGAGAGACCCAGTACTTC	CASTTWGADGETQYF
TRBV2	.	.	TRBJ2-2	TGTGCCAGCTTCCGGGACCCGATCGGGGAGCTGTTTTTT	CASFRDPIGELFF
TRBV21-1	.	.	TRBJ1-1	TGTGCCAGCAGCCCGAGGGGGCCGAACACTGAAGCTTTCTTT	CASSPRGPNTEAFF
TRBV7-9	.	.	TRBJ1-3	TGTGCCAGCAGCTTAGATCAAAGCTCTGGAAACACCATATATTTT	CASSLDQSSGNTIYF